The source of this T cell receptor beta chain is a study of cytomegalovirus exposure and HLA in healthy donors. PCR involved 60 Vbeta and 13 Jbeta primers. Measured with immunoSEQ multiplex PCR; TCRdb has only the in-frame clones, and not every one. In the table there are 99,000 or so clones, approximately 80% of which are singletons. Whereas donors were nominally healthy upon sampling, unrecorded immune exposures were probable. The receptor was isolated from a woman in her late teens or twenties in good health and CMV-seropositive. The sample was PBMCs.

The CDR3 reads CASSEDSSYEQYF. The CDR3 region has the DNA TGTGCCAGCAGTGAAGACAGCTCCTACGAGCAGTACTTC. V is TRBV25-1 and J is TRBJ2-7, with D possibly matching TRBD1 (5 bases). V dropped 2 bases and J dropped 0 bases, with 5 bases sitting between them. This CDR3 has 13 amino acids. Looked up from germline, CDR1 is MGHDK and CDR2 is SYGVNS.